The clone carrying this TCR beta chain was counted only a few times. The CDR3 sequence is 16 residues long. Germline V gene data show CDR1 as SGHRS and CDR2 as YFSETQ. V was clipped by 5 bases and J by 0 bases; unmatched bases: 5. The data originate from a study of blood T cell repertoires in COVID-19. Clones were read by immunoSEQ multiplex PCR, and TCRdb kept only the in-frame ones, dropping some. The sample lists under 200,000 clones, 70% to 90% occurring once. Ages ranged from about 18 to 89 years, with residence in approximately 23 US areas. The J gene is TRBJ2-6, the V gene TRBV5-1; TRBD1 matches 7 bases. This TCR was sampled from a woman aged 45-60 years who had recovered from COVID-19. Material: PBMCs or T cells enriched from blood (not recorded which). CDR3 amino acids: CASRGTASSGANVLTF. The DNA of the CDR3 is TGCGCCAGCAGGGGGACAGCCTCCTCTGGGGCCAACGTCCTGACTTTC.